Sequencing of this T cell receptor (beta chain) was carried out in a study of OX40 agonist ivuxolimab in advanced cancers. Data came from immunoSEQ multiplex PCR; TCRdb stores just in-frame clones and leaves some out. The table records more than 70,000 clones, approximately 91% of them present only once. The germline V gene has CDR1 SEHNR and CDR2 FQNEAQ (reference sequence). The V and J ends lost 7 bases and 6 bases respectively, with 15 bases between them. The CDR3 extends over 13 amino acids. The sample holds a few counts of this clone. This sequence originates from an adult with an advanced solid tumor such as melanoma, head and neck, liver or kidney cancer. Source: CD4+ or CD8+ T cells sorted from blood, taken in a trial of the OX40 agonist ivuxolimab. The chain joins TRBV7-9 to TRBJ1-2; perhaps TRBD1 as D (6 bases). The DNA of the CDR3 is TGTGCCAGCAACCTACAGGGAACGAATGGCTACACCTTC. Protein product: CASNLQGTNGYTF.